Listed below are T cell receptor beta chains from one sample, sequenced in a study of CD8+ T cells in alopecia areata. Assay used: immunoSEQ multiplex PCR; TCRdb lists only in-frame clones, some missing. This table holds hundreds of thousands of clones, about three fifths found once. The source material was CD4+ T cells sorted from blood, sampled at week 0. These receptors all stem from a human donor with alopecia areata. Each CDR3 is given without its conserved first and last residue.

J gene	V gene	CDR3 protein
TRBJ2-7	TRBV5-1	ASSLVGGGHSYEQY
TRBJ2-4	TRBV6-1	ASSDRTVSLAKNIQY
TRBJ2-3	TRBV6-6	ASRLRPSTDTQY
TRBJ1-6	TRBV7-8	ASSPQDYSPLH
TRBJ2-7	TRBV20-1	SASRAYEQY
TRBJ2-3	TRBV7-8	ASSNTGPLRGTDTQY
TRBJ1-2	TRBV6-5	ASRGQVPGYT
TRBJ2-4	TRBV7-3	ASSPPGQGHIQY
TRBJ1-2	TRBV7-2	ASSLGDQGVYT
TRBJ1-5	TRBV2	ASKGDGQPQH
TRBJ1-2	TRBV7-8	ASSPRDRYGYT
TRBJ2-6	TRBV9	ASSVVGQGSGSGANVLT
TRBJ1-1	TRBV25-1	ASSEVNTEAF
TRBJ2-3	TRBV7-9	ASSPSGRRDFADTQY
TRBJ1-4	TRBV30	AWSVQRGQEKLF
TRBJ1-5	TRBV2	ASSQPRGAYSNQPQH
TRBJ1-2	TRBV6-1	ASSETGNYGYT
TRBJ1-2	TRBV30	AWTVGGYGYT
TRBJ2-1	TRBV7-8	ASSLLGLADNNEQF
TRBJ2-3	TRBV14	ASSQLAGVSDTQY
TRBJ2-5	TRBV18	ASSPGSQETQY
TRBJ2-7	TRBV6-5	ASTYNYEQY
TRBJ2-7	TRBV6-6	ASSYSSGKGYEQY
TRBJ1-2	TRBV9	ASSVVIGGDYGYT
TRBJ2-7	TRBV6-5	ASSTRQDSYEQY
TRBJ1-4	TRBV6-5	ASSPGRRGILF
TRBJ2-4	TRBV5-1	ASSLEGSKNIQY
TRBJ1-4	TRBV6-5	ASSYSGGLNEKLF
TRBJ1-2	TRBV9	ASSESQGGDYGYT
TRBJ1-2	TRBV30	ALDHRVHGYT
TRBJ1-2	TRBV5-1	ASSLRNNYGYT